A single sample gave rise to the 15 T cell receptor beta chains below, sequenced in a study of blood T cell repertoires in COVID-19 (dated by TCRdb to the early 2020s). The library relied on the immunoSEQ multiplex PCR assay. The clones in this table, taken by TCRdb from immuneACCESS, are in-frame only. Not every clone is retained; where verified, under half of the shortfall comes from an unresolved V gene, and the cause of the rest is unknown. The sample includes some 69,000 clones, with over 70% observed a single time. In total, the top ten clones hold approximately 15% of the sample. The sequencing sample was made of peripheral blood. All receptors derive from a man aged 55-75 years with acute or convalescent COVID-19.

This chain uses TRBV5-1 with TRBJ2-3, with TRBD2 identical over 10 bases. Germline loops: CDR1 SGHRS, CDR2 YFSETQ. This CDR3 has 16 residues. The V gene end was trimmed by 1 base and the J gene end by 4 bases; junction bases not matched to a gene: 6. The CDR3 loop reads CASSLTSSGGADTQYF. Here the CDR3 DNA reads TGCGCCAGCAGCTTGACTTCTAGCGGGGGTGCAGATACGCAGTATTTT.

CDR3 in amino acids: CASSHDVQGGGGAFF. CDR3 bases: TGTGCCAGCAGCCACGACGTTCAGGGGGGAGGTGGCGCTTTCTTT. The rearrangement links TRBV7-9 to TRBJ1-1, with 7 positions matching TRBD1. V dropped 5 bases and J dropped 11; count of bases not matched to a gene: 17. The length of the CDR3 is 15 residues. Germline V gene lookup returns CDR1 SEHNR and CDR2 FQNEAQ (reference sequence).

The J gene is TRBJ2-2, the V gene TRBV6-2 or TRBV6-3, with 7 bases lining up with TRBD1. Per the germline V gene, CDR1 is MNHEY and CDR2 is SVGEGT. The ends lost 5 bases at V and 4 bases at J; junction bases unmatched: 4. This CDR3 comprises 14 residues. The CDR3 loop reads CASSDRVPTGELFF. The DNA of the CDR3 is TGTGCCAGCAGTGACAGGGTCCCCACCGGGGAGCTGTTTTTT.

This clone was observed a few times. The chain employs TRBV30 and TRBJ2-2; 8 bases are a match to TRBD1. This CDR3 comprises 15 residues. CDR1 and CDR2 from the germline V gene are GTSNPN and SVGIG (reference sequence). The V gene end was trimmed by 1 base and the J gene end by 4 bases; junction bases not matched to a gene: 5. In DNA, the CDR3 is TGTGCCTGGAGTGCGTGGACAGGGCCCACCGGGGAGCTGTTTTTT. Translated: CAWSAWTGPTGELFF. Full variable domain (missing parts from reference TRBV30 and TRBJ2-2): SQTIHQWPATLVQPVGSPLSLECTVEGTSNPNLYWYRQAAGRGLQLLFYSVGIGQISSEVPQNLSASRPQDRQFILSSKKLLLSDSGFYLCAWSAWTGPTGELFFGEGSRLTVL.

This clone was observed once. The chain employs TRBV6-6 and TRBJ1-3; D is unclear. V lost 2 bases and J lost 4, with 15 bases in between. Germline loops: CDR1 MNHNY, CDR2 SVGAGI (reference sequence). This CDR3 region has 16 residues. In DNA form, the CDR3 reads TGTGCCAGCAGTTACGGTAGCTCCCCGGGGGGAAACACCATATATTTT. Amino acids: CASSYGSSPGGNTIYF.

The rearrangement joins TRBV4-2 to TRBJ2-5; 8 nucleotides line up with TRBD2. J lost 3 bases, V lost 0 bases, and 15 bases had no gene match. This CDR3 comprises 19 residues. Germline CDR1 is LGHNA and CDR2 is YNFKEQ. In DNA form, the CDR3 reads TGTGCCAGCAGCCAAGAAGTCTTAATCCAGGAGCGGGGGAAAGAGACCCAGTACTTC. It translates to CASSQEVLIQERGKETQYF.

The chain employs TRBV9 and TRBJ2-3, with TRBD2 identical over 14 bases. V was clipped by 0 bases and J by 6 bases; unmatched bases: 12. The CDR3 covers 19 residues. The germline V gene has CDR1 SGDLS and CDR2 YYNGEE. The CDR3 region is CASSVAFRTSGGRVDTQYF. CDR3 DNA sequence: TGTGCCAGCAGCGTAGCGTTCCGGACTAGCGGGGGGAGGGTGGATACGCAGTATTTT. The entire variable domain, with the rest obtained from reference TRBV9 and TRBJ2-3, is as follows: DSGVTQTPKHLITATGQRVTLRCSPRSGDLSVYWYQQSLDQGLQFLIQYYNGEERAKGNILERFSAQQFPDLHSELNLSSLELGDSALYFCASSVAFRTSGGRVDTQYFGPGTRLTVL.

This rearrangement joins TRBV10-3 to TRBJ1-1; TRBD1 might be the D (5 bases). The germline gives CDR1 ENHRY, CDR2 SYGVKD. The CDR3 is 11 amino acids. The V end lost 7 bases, the J end lost 4 bases, and 7 bases lay between the germline ends. The CDR3 DNA sequence: TGTGCCATCAACCAGGGCACTGAAGCTTTCTTT. Translating gives CAINQGTEAFF.

Turning to this clone: Germline is not matched at one junction end, which may reflect a read error. J is TRBJ2-3 and V is TRBV10-2; the match to TRBD2 covers 9 bases. This CDR3 is 16 amino acids long. Germline V gene lookup returns CDR1 WSHSY and CDR2 SAAADI. The CDR3 loop is CASNEGLATQWDTQYF. In nucleotides, the CDR3 is TGCGCCAGCAATGAGGGACTAGCAACCCAGTGGGATACGCAGTATTTT.

This clone showed up just a few times. This rearrangement joins TRBV9 to TRBJ2-3; the match to TRBD1 covers 8 bases. In germline, CDR1 is SGDLS, CDR2 YYNGEE. The CDR3 runs to 17 residues. V lost 3 bases and J lost 1; bases outside the gene matches: 10. The CDR3 here is CASSDHSGGDGTDTQYF. CDR3 coding DNA: TGTGCCAGCAGCGACCATTCAGGGGGCGATGGCACAGATACGCAGTATTTT.

The chain has TRBV24-1 and TRBJ2-2; maybe TRBD1 (6 bases). CDR1 KGHDR and CDR2 SFDVKD come from the germline V gene. This CDR3 region has 16 residues. The V and J ends lost 0 bases and 3 bases respectively, with 10 bases between them. The CDR3 DNA reads as TGTGCCACCAGTGATTTGCGATCAGGGGACACCGGGGAGCTGTTTTTT. As protein: CATSDLRSGDTGELFF.

This clone appeared once. This chain's CDR3 is CASSQEWPADTEAFF. Written as DNA, the CDR3 is TGTGCCAGCAGCCAAGAGTGGCCAGCGGACACTGAAGCTTTCTTT. J is TRBJ1-1 and V is TRBV4-2; D call uncertain. The CDR3 length is 15 residues. Trimming left V 0 bases short and J 3 bases short, with 11 bases between. Germline CDR1 is LGHNA and CDR2 is YNFKEQ.

V and J are TRBV20-1 and TRBJ1-1; unclear D gene. Germline-derived CDR1 and CDR2 are DFQATT and SNEGSKA (reference sequence). Trimming removed 7 bases at V and 5 bases at J, with 11 bases between. This CDR3 comprises 11 residues. The CDR3 nucleotides are TGCAGTGTAAAAGAACAGACTGAAGCTTTCTTT. Encoded protein: CSVKEQTEAFF.

The gene calls are TRBV6-4 and TRBJ1-2, with 7 positions matching TRBD1. With V trimmed by 8 bases and J by 2 bases, 8 bases remained unmatched. CDR3 length: 14 residues. Looked up from germline, CDR1 is MRHNA and CDR2 is SNTAGT. The CDR3 protein is CASSSQQGNYGYTF. The DNA of the CDR3 is TGTGCCAGCTCCTCCCAACAGGGGAACTATGGCTACACCTTC.

V is TRBV6-5 and J is TRBJ1-3; D remains ambiguous. The length of the CDR3 is 15 residues. The V and J ends lost 5 bases and 4 bases respectively, with 15 bases between them. Germline lookup yields CDR1 MNHEY and CDR2 SVGAGI. As DNA, the CDR3 is TGTGCCAGCAGTCCAATGCCACCCGCGGGAAACACCATATATTTT. Translating it yields CASSPMPPAGNTIYF.